A selection of T cell receptor beta chains follows, all from one sample in a study of beta chain features in type 1 diabetes. Profiling relied on immunoSEQ multiplex PCR, and the TCRdb table lists in-frame clones only, not all of them. This table holds 250,000 to 400,000 clones, approximately 15% found once. Sequencing was done on a sample of central memory CD4+ T cells from blood. The receptor set was obtained from a man aged 30 to 45 in good health. CDR3s include the opening cysteine and the closing phenylalanine or tryptophan. A D gene is named only where the DNA matches it firmly. Clone size is given for some rows only: seen once, a few or many times, or a class if the clone is expanded.

cdr3_nt | cdr3_aa | d_call | clone_size | j_call | v_call
TGTGCCATCAGCCCACACAGGGACCGCCCGTATGGCTACACCTTC | CAISPHRDRPYGYTF | NA | few | TRBJ1-2 | TRBV10-3
TGTGCCAGCACCGTGACAGGGACCGGTTCCTATGGCTACACCTTC | CASTVTGTGSYGYTF | TRBD1 | many | TRBJ1-2 | TRBV5-8
TGTGCCAGCAGTCTCTTCGGGGGGGCCGGAGATACGCAGTATTTT | CASSLFGGAGDTQYF | TRBD2 | many | TRBJ2-3 | TRBV9
TGTGCCAGCAGCGGCGCCCTTCGCGAAAAACTGTTTTTT | CASSGALREKLFF | NA | few | TRBJ1-4 | TRBV6-5
TGCAGCCCCACGGAGAACACTGAAGCTTTCTTT | CSPTENTEAFF | NA | few | TRBJ1-1 | TRBV29-1
TGTGCCAGCAGCGTCGGAGGACACACCGGGGAGCTGTTTTTT | CASSVGGHTGELFF | NA | few | TRBJ2-2 | TRBV7-7
TGTGCCAGCTACCCGACAGGGAAGAACACTGAAGCTTTCTTT | CASYPTGKNTEAFF | TRBD1 | few | TRBJ1-1 | TRBV7-2
TGTGCCAGCAGTCCTCGGGACAGGGTATCTGGGGCCAACGTCCTGACTTTC | CASSPRDRVSGANVLTF | TRBD1 | few | TRBJ2-6 | TRBV11-2
TGTGCCAGCAGCCAATCCACAGTAGGGGGCTACACCTTC | CASSQSTVGGYTF | NA | few | TRBJ1-2 | TRBV16
TGTGCCAGCAGCTTAGGACCCTTAGCTAACTATGGCTACACCTTC | CASSLGPLANYGYTF | NA | NA | TRBJ1-2 | TRBV7-2
TGTGCCAGCAGCTTGGCTAGCGGGAGGGCCGAGAATGAGCAGTTCTTC | CASSLASGRAENEQFF | TRBD2 | NA | TRBJ2-1 | TRBV7-2
TGTGCCAGCAGCCCCCAGACTGGCTACACCTTC | CASSPQTGYTF | NA | few | TRBJ1-2 | TRBV7-8
TGCAGCGTCTCCGACGGGACAGCGTTTCAGCCCCAGCATTTT | CSVSDGTAFQPQHF | TRBD1 | NA | TRBJ1-5 | TRBV29-1
TGTGCCAGCAGTGCTACTAGATCGTTTATCAGCGGGGAGCTGTTTTTT | CASSATRSFISGELFF | NA | NA | TRBJ2-2 | TRBV2
TGTGCCAGCAGCTCCTGGACAGGAGAAGAGACCCAGTACTTC | CASSSWTGEETQYF | TRBD1 | NA | TRBJ2-5 | TRBV7-9
TGTGCCAGCAGCTTAGGGACGACTAGCACAGATACGCAGTATTTT | CASSLGTTSTDTQYF | NA | NA | TRBJ2-3 | TRBV4-2
TGTGCCAGCAGCCATCCCTCGAGCGGACTGACACTGTTTTTT | CASSHPSSGLTLFF | NA | few | TRBJ1-4 | TRBV11-2
TGTGCCAGCCTCATACTTAGAGTCTCTGGGGCCAACGTCCTGACTTTC | CASLILRVSGANVLTF | NA | few | TRBJ2-6 | TRBV2
TGTGCCAGTAAGGGACTAGCGGGAGACAATGAGCAGTTCTTC | CASKGLAGDNEQFF | TRBD2 | few | TRBJ2-1 | TRBV19
TGTGCCAGCAGGGCCGGTGGGGGCTACACCTTC | CASRAGGGYTF | NA | NA | TRBJ1-2 | TRBV6-5
TGTGCCAGCAGCCACTCTGGGGCCAACGTCCTGACTTTC | CASSHSGANVLTF | NA | many | TRBJ2-6 | TRBV7-6
TGTGCCAGCAGCTTGGCCAAGGGGGGGTTGGTCTACAATGAGCAGTTCTTC | CASSLAKGGLVYNEQFF | NA | many | TRBJ2-1 | TRBV5-6
TGTGCCAGCAGCTTAGTGGGGGGATTTGGCAATGAGCAGTTCTTC | CASSLVGGFGNEQFF | NA | NA | TRBJ2-1 | TRBV7-9
TGTGCCAGCAGCTTGGGGACTAGATTCACAGATACGCAGTATTTT | CASSLGTRFTDTQYF | TRBD2 | NA | TRBJ2-3 | TRBV5-8
TGTGCCAGCAGTGATGCGGGGGACAGGGGGCTTGGCTACACCTTC | CASSDAGDRGLGYTF | TRBD1 | few | TRBJ1-2 | TRBV2
TGTGCCAGCAGCGCCGATGGAGGGAATTCACCCCTCCACTTT | CASSADGGNSPLHF | NA | few | TRBJ1-6 | TRBV7-9
TGTGCCAGCAGCGTAGAAAGCTCTGGAAACACCATATATTTT | CASSVESSGNTIYF | NA | NA | TRBJ1-3 | TRBV9
TGTGCCAGCAGCTTATCCTCCCCGGGGGGGTACAATGAGCAGTTCTTC | CASSLSSPGGYNEQFF | TRBD2 | NA | TRBJ2-1 | TRBV7-2
TGTGCCAGCAGCATCGGGACTAGCGGGTTGGTGGCACTCGAGCAGTACTTC | CASSIGTSGLVALEQYF | TRBD2 | NA | TRBJ2-7 | TRBV7-8
TGTGCCAGCAGTGCCCTAGTAAGGGGAGGAGAGACCCAGTACTTC | CASSALVRGGETQYF | NA | few | TRBJ2-5 | TRBV25-1
TGTGCCAGCAGCTTGACGGGAAGCCCTCTCGATACGCAGTATTTT | CASSLTGSPLDTQYF | NA | few | TRBJ2-3 | TRBV5-4
TGCAGCGTTGCCCTCGCGTACAATCAGCCCCAGCATTTT | CSVALAYNQPQHF | NA | NA | TRBJ1-5 | TRBV29-1
TGTGCCAGCAGCTTAGGGGGCGGGGTGGGCGAGACCCAGTACTTC | CASSLGGGVGETQYF | NA | few | TRBJ2-5 | TRBV7-2
TGTGCCAGCAGCTTGAAGCGGGAGATGAATGAGCAGTTCTTC | CASSLKREMNEQFF | TRBD2 | many | TRBJ2-1 | TRBV5-8
TGTGCCAGCAGGTTAGGGATGACGAACACTGAAGCTTTCTTT | CASRLGMTNTEAFF | NA | few | TRBJ1-1 | TRBV10-3
TGTGCCAGCAGCAACCGGGACAGGGACGAGCAGTACTTC | CASSNRDRDEQYF | TRBD1 | NA | TRBJ2-7 | TRBV5-4
TGTGCCAGCAGCCAAACCCACGGGGATAGGACCCAGTACTTC | CASSQTHGDRTQYF | NA | NA | TRBJ2-5 | TRBV14
TGTGCCAGCTCACCGGGGACACCCGAGGGTGAAAAACTGTTTTTT | CASSPGTPEGEKLFF | NA | many | TRBJ1-4 | TRBV18
TGTGCCAGTAGTCCACGGGTTGTACGGGCTTTCTTT | CASSPRVVRAFF | NA | NA | TRBJ1-1 | TRBV19
TGCGCCAGCAGCCAACGCCCAAAGGGGACAGCCGATACGCAGTATTTT | CASSQRPKGTADTQYF | TRBD1 | NA | TRBJ2-3 | TRBV4-3
TGCAGCGGCTACAGGGGGCTGAACACTGAAGCTTTCTTT | CSGYRGLNTEAFF | TRBD1 | few | TRBJ1-1 | TRBV29-1
TGTGCCAGCAGCTTGCAGGGAGGGGAGCAGTTCTTC | CASSLQGGEQFF | TRBD2 | NA | TRBJ2-1 | TRBV5-6
TGTGCCAGCAGTATTGGACAGGGGGCTTTCGAGACCCAGTACTTC | CASSIGQGAFETQYF | TRBD1 | few | TRBJ2-5 | TRBV6-5
TGTGCCAGTAGCGAAAGGGGACGAACCTTCAGCTACACCTTC | CASSERGRTFSYTF | NA | NA | TRBJ1-2 | TRBV19
TGTGCCAGCAGTGAATATCCAGGTAGCTCCTACAATGAGCAGTTCTTC | CASSEYPGSSYNEQFF | NA | few | TRBJ2-1 | TRBV25-1
TGTGCCAGCAGTTACCGTGGGGCCAATCAGCCCCAGCATTTT | CASSYRGANQPQHF | NA | NA | TRBJ1-5 | TRBV6-5
TGTGCCAGCTTGGGACAGGCGGGCAATCAGCCCCAGCATTTT | CASLGQAGNQPQHF | TRBD1 | few | TRBJ1-5 | TRBV2
TGTGCCAGCAGCCCCCGGGAAGGGGGTTTGACTGAAGCTTTCTTT | CASSPREGGLTEAFF | NA | NA | TRBJ1-1 | TRBV7-9
TGTGCCAGCTCACCAGGCGGGGCCGCAACCTACGAGCAGTACTTC | CASSPGGAATYEQYF | NA | NA | TRBJ2-7 | TRBV18
TGTGCCAGCAGTGAGGGGAGGGGTAATGAAAAACTGTTTTTT | CASSEGRGNEKLFF | NA | NA | TRBJ1-4 | TRBV6-1
TGTGCCAACTCAGGGGGAAATGGAAACACCATATATTTT | CANSGGNGNTIYF | TRBD1 | few | TRBJ1-3 | TRBV7-2
TGTGCCAGCAGTTTTGGGGACTTTAGCTACAATGAGCAGTTCTTC | CASSFGDFSYNEQFF | NA | few | TRBJ2-1 | TRBV27
TGTGCCAGCAGTTACATTTCTCTTTCGTCGAACACTGAAGCTTTCTTT | CASSYISLSSNTEAFF | NA | NA | TRBJ1-1 | TRBV6-5
TGTGCCAGCAGCTCGGCCGGGACGCTGGACTACTTC | CASSSAGTLDYF | NA | NA | TRBJ2-5 | TRBV13
TGTGCCAGCAGCCAAGGGGCAGGGGCCCTCTATGGCTACACCTTC | CASSQGAGALYGYTF | NA | few | TRBJ1-2 | TRBV14